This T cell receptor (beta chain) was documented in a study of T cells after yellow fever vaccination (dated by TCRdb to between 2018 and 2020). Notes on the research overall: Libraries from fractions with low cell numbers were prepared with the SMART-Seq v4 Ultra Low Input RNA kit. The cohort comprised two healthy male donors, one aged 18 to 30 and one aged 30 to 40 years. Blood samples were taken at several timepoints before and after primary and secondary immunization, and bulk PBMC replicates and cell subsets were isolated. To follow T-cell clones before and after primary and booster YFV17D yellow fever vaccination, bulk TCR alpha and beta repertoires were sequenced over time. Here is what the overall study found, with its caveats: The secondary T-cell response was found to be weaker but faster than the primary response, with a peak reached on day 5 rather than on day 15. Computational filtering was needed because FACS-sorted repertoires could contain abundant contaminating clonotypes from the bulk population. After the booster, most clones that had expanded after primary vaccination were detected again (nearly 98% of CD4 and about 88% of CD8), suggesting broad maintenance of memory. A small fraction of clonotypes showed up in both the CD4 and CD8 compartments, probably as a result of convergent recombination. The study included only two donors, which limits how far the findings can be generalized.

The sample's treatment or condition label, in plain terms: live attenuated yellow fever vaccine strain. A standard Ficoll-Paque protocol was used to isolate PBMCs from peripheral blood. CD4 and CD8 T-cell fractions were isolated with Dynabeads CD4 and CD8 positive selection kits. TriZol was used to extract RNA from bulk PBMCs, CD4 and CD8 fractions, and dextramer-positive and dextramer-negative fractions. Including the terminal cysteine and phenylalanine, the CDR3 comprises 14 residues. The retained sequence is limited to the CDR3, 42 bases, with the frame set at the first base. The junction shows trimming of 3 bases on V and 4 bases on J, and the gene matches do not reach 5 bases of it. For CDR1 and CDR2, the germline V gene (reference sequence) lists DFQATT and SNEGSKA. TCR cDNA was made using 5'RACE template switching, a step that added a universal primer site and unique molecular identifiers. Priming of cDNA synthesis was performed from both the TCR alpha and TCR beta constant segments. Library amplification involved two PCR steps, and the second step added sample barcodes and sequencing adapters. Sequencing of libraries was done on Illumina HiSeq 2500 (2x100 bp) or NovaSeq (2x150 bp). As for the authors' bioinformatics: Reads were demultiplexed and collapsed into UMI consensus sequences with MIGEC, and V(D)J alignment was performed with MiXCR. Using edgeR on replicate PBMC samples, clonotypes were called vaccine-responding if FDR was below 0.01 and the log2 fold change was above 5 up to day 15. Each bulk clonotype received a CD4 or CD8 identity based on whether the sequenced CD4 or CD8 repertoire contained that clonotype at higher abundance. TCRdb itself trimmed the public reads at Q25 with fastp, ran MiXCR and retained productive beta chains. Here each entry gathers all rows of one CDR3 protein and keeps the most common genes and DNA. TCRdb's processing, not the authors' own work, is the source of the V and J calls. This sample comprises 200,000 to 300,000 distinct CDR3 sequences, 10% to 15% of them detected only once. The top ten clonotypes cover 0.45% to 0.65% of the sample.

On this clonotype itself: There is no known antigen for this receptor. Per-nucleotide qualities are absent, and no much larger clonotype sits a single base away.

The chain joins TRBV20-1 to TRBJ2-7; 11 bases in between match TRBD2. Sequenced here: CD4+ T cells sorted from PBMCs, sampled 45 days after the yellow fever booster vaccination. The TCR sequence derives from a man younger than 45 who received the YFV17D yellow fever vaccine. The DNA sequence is TGCAGTGCTAGTGCCGGGACTAGCGGATACGAGCAGTACTTC. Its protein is CSASAGTSGYEQYF.